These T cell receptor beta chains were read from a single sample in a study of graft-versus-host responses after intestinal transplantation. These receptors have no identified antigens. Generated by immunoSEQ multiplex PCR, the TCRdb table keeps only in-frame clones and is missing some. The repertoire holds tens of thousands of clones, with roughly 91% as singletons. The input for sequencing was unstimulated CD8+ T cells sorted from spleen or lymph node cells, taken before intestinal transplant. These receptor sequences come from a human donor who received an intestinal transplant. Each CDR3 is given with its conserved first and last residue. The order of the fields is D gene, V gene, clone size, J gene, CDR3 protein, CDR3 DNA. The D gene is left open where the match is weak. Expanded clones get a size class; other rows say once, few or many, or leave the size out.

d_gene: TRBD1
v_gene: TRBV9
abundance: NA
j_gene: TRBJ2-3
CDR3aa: CASSVEGQGPDTQYF
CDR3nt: TGTGCCAGCAGCGTAGAGGGACAGGGGCCAGATACGCAGTATTTT

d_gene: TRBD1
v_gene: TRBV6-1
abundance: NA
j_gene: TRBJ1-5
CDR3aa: CASSGWTGFGQPQHF
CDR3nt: TGTGCCAGCAGTGGCTGGACAGGTTTCGGTCAGCCCCAGCATTTT

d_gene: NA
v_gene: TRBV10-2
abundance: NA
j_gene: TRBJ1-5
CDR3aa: CASSEIDRNQPQHF
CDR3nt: TGCGCCAGCAGTGAGATTGACAGAAATCAGCCCCAGCATTTT

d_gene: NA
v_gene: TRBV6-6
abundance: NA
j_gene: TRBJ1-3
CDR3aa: CASSTGSSGNTIYF
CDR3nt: TGTGCCAGCAGTACTGGTTCATCTGGAAACACCATATATTTT

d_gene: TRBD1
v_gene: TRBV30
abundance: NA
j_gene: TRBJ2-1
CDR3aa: CAWSPGQGYNEQFF
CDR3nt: TGTGCCTGGAGTCCCGGACAGGGTTACAATGAGCAGTTCTTC

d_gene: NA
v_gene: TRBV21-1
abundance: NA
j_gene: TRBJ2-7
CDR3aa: CASSGGKTGHIPCEQYF
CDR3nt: TGTGCCAGCAGCGGGGGTAAGACAGGGCACATCCCTTGTGAGCAGTACTTC

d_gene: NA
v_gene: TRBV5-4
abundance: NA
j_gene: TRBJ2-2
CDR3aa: CASSLDRANTGELFF
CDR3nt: TGTGCCAGCAGCTTGGACAGGGCGAACACCGGGGAGCTGTTTTTT

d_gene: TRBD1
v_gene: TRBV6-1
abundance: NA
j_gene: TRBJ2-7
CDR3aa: CASSDPGTGLYEQYF
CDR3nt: TGTGCCAGCAGTGACCCCGGGACAGGTTTGTACGAGCAGTACTTC

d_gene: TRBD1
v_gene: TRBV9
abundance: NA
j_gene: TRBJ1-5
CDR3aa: CASSVGQGSNQPQHF
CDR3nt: TGTGCCAGCAGCGTAGGACAGGGTTCAAATCAGCCCCAGCATTTT

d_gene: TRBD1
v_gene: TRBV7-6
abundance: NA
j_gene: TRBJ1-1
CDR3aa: CASSLGDRGNTEAFF
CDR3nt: TGTGCCAGCAGCTTAGGGGACAGGGGGAACACTGAAGCTTTCTTT

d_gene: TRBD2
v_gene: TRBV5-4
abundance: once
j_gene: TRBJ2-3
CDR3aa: CASSVSGGSTDTQYF
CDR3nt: TGTGCCAGCAGCGTTAGCGGGGGAAGCACAGATACGCAGTATTTT

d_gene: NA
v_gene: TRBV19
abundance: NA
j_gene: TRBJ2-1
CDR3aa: CASSMVAAPGNEQFF
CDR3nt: TGTGCCAGTAGTATGGTAGCGGCCCCAGGCAATGAGCAGTTCTTC

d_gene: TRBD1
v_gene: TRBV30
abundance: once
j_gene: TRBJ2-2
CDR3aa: CAWGGADRGRTGELFF
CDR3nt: TGTGCCTGGGGGGGGGCGGACAGGGGACGTACCGGGGAGCTGTTTTTT

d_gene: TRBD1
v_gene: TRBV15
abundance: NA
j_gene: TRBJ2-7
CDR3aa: CATSRSRTGSYEQYF
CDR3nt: TGTGCCACCAGCAGATCGAGGACAGGGAGCTACGAGCAGTACTTC

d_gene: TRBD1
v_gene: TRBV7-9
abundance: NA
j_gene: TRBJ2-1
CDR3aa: CASWDPDRAPYNEQFF
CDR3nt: TGTGCCAGCTGGGACCCAGACAGGGCCCCTTACAATGAGCAGTTCTTC

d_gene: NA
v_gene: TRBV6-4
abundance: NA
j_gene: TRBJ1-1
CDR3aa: CASSEGANTEAFF
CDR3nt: TGTGCCAGCAGTGAGGGGGCGAACACTGAAGCTTTCTTT

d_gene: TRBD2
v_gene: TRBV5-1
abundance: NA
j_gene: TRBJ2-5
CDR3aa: CASSPTSGRYQETQYF
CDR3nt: TGCGCCAGCAGCCCGACTAGCGGGAGGTATCAAGAGACCCAGTACTTC

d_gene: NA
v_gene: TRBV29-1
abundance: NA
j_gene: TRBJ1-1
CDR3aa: CSAEGTAEAFF
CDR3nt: TGCAGCGCGGAAGGCACAGCTGAAGCTTTCTTT

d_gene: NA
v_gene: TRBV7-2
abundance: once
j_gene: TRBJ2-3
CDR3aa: CASSGDTDTQYF
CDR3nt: TGTGCCAGCAGCGGAGACACAGATACGCAGTATTTT

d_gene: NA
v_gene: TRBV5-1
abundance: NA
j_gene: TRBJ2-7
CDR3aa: CASSATSSYEQYF
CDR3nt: TGCGCCAGCAGCGCGACTAGCTCCTACGAGCAGTACTTC

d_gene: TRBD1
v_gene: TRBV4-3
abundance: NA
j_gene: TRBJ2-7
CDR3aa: CASSQDRGSYEQYF
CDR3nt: TGCGCCAGCAGCCAGGACAGGGGATCCTACGAGCAGTACTTC

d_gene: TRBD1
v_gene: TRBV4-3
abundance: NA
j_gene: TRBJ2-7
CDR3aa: CASSPGQGAGYEQYF
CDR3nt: TGCGCCAGCAGCCCCGGCCAGGGGGCGGGCTACGAGCAGTACTTC

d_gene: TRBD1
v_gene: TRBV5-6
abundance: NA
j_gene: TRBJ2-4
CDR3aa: CASSQRTGEIQYF
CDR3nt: TGTGCCAGCAGCCAAAGGACAGGGGAGATTCAGTACTTC

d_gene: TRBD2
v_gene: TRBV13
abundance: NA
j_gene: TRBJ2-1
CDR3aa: CASSLVTGGPYEQFF
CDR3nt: TGTGCCAGCAGCTTAGTTACGGGAGGGCCTTATGAGCAGTTCTTC

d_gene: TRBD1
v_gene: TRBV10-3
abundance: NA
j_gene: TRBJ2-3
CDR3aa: CAISTGQGRTDTQYF
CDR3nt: TGTGCCATCAGTACGGGACAGGGAAGGACAGATACGCAGTATTTT

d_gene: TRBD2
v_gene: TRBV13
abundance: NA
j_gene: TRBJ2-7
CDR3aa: CASSSPGLVNEQYF
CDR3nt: TGTGCCAGCAGCTCACCGGGACTAGTAAACGAGCAGTACTTC

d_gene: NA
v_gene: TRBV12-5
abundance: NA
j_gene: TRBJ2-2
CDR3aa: CASGTFNTGELFF
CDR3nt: TGTGCTAGCGGGACTTTTAACACCGGGGAGCTGTTTTTT

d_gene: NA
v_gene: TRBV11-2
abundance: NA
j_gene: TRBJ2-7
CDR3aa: CASSLDLQAGTYEQYF
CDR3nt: TGTGCCAGCAGCTTAGATTTGCAGGCAGGTACCTACGAGCAGTACTTC

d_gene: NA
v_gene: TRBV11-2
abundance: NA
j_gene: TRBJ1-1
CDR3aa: CASSHRANTEAFF
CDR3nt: TGTGCCAGCAGCCACAGGGCGAACACTGAAGCTTTCTTT

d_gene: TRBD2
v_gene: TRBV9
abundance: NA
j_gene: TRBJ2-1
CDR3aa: CASSVSGGTSDEQFF
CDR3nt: TGTGCCAGCAGCGTAAGTGGGGGAACTAGCGATGAGCAGTTCTTC

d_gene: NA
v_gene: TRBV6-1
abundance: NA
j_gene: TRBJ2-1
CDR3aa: CASSVLAAEQFF
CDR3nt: TGTGCCAGCAGTGTGCTTGCGGCCGAGCAGTTCTTC

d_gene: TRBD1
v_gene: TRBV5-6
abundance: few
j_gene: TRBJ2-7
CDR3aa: CASSVGTVGSYEQYF
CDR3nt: TGTGCCAGCAGCGTTGGGACAGTAGGCTCCTACGAGCAGTACTTC

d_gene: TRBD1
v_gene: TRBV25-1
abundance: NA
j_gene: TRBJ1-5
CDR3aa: CASSATGNNQPQHF
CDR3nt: TGTGCCAGCAGTGCGACAGGGAACAATCAGCCCCAGCATTTT

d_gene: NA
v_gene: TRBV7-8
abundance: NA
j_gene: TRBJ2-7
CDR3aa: CASSLEPGTYEQYF
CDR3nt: TGTGCCAGCAGCTTAGAACCCGGGACCTACGAGCAGTACTTC

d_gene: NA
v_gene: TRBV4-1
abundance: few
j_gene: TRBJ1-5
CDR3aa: CASSQESGNQPQHF
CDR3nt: TGCGCCAGCAGCCAAGAATCAGGGAATCAGCCCCAGCATTTT

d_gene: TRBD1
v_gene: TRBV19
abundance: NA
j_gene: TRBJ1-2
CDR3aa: CASTYRGIYGYTF
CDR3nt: TGTGCCAGTACCTACAGGGGGATTTATGGCTACACCTTC

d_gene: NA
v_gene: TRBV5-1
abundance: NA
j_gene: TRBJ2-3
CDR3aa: CASSSPTSTDTQYF
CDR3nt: TGCGCCAGCAGCTCACCGACTAGCACAGATACGCAGTATTTT

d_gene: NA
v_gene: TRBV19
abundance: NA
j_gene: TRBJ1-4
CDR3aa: CASSPRGPNEKLFF
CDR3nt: TGTGCCAGTAGTCCAAGGGGCCCTAATGAAAAACTGTTTTTT

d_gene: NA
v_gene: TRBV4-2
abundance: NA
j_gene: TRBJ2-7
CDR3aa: CASSHGGTPYEQYF
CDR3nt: TGTGCCAGCAGCCACGGAGGGACTCCCTACGAGCAGTACTTC

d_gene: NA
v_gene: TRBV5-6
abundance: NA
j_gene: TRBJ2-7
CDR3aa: CASSLGQKYEQYF
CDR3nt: TGTGCCAGCAGCTTGGGCCAGAAGTACGAGCAGTACTTC

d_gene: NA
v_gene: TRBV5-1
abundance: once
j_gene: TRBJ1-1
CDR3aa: CASSLGGVGNTEASF
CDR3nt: TGCGCCAGCAGCTTGGGGGGCGTAGGGAACACTGAAGCTTCCTTT

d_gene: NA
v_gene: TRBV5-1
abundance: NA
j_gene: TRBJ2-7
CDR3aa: CASSYTGNPLHAYF
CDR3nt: TGCGCCAGCAGCTATACAGGGAATCCCCTACATGCGTACTTC

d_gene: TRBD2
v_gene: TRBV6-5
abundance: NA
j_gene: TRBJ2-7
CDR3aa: CASSYSGSSYEQYF
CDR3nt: TGTGCCAGCAGTTACAGCGGGAGCTCCTACGAGCAGTACTTC

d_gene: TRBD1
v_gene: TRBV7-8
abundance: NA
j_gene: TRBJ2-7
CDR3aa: CASSFLRQGSSYEQYF
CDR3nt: TGTGCCAGCAGCTTTCTCCGACAGGGCAGCTCCTACGAGCAGTACTTC

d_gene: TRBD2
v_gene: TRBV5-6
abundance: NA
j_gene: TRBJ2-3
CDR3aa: CASSLTSGRCFF
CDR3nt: TGTGCCAGCAGCTTGACTAGCGGGAGGTGCTTTTTT

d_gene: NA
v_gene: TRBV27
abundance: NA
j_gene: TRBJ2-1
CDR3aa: CASSPRRGPLYNEQFF
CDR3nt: TGTGCCAGCAGTCCCCGCCGAGGGCCTCTCTACAATGAGCAGTTCTTC

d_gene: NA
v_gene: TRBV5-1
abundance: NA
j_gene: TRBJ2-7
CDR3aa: CASSSDSYEQYF
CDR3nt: TGCGCCAGCAGCTCGGACAGCTACGAGCAGTACTTC